Below are 9 T cell receptor beta chains sequenced from a single sample in a study of blood T cell repertoires in COVID-19. Sequenced by immunoSEQ multiplex PCR; TCRdb stores in-frame clones only, minus some. The sample records tens of thousands of clones, around 91% being singletons. The material sequenced was peripheral blood. Receptors originate from a man aged 50-59 years with COVID-19, enrolled during active disease.

The rearrangement uses TRBV9 and TRBJ1-1; D ambiguous. Germline-derived CDR1 and CDR2 are SGDLS and YYNGEE. The CDR3 length is 13 residues. V lost 0 bases and J lost 2, with 5 bases in between. The chain's CDR3 is CASSVGSNTEAFF. The CDR3 DNA reads as TGTGCCAGCAGCGTAGGGAGTAACACTGAAGCTTTCTTT.

This clone was observed a single time. This rearrangement joins TRBV19 to TRBJ1-1, with D possibly matching TRBD1 (5 bases). The V end lost 8 bases, the J end lost 6 bases, and 16 bases lay between the germline ends. CDR3 length: 13 amino acids. CDR1 and CDR2 (germline): LNHDA, SQIVND (reference sequence). CDR3 sequence reads: CASRPGGTSEAFF. The DNA for the CDR3 is TGTGCCAGTCGACCGGGCGGGACCTCTGAAGCTTTCTTT.

The V call is TRBV11-2, the J call TRBJ2-1, with D possibly matching TRBD2 (7 bases). The germline V gene has CDR1 SGHAT and CDR2 FQNNGV. Trimming took 0 bases from V and 3 from J, leaving 9 bases between them. The CDR3 has 15 amino acids. Here the CDR3 DNA reads TGTGCCAGCAGCTTAGAGGGAGGGGGCTACAATGAGCAGTTCTTC. This translates into CASSLEGGGYNEQFF.

The chain couples TRBV18 to TRBJ1-2; maybe TRBD1 (6 bases). Germline CDR1 is KGHSH and CDR2 is LQKENI. The length of the CDR3 is 16 residues. Between the trimmed V and J ends, which lost 3 bases and 4 bases, there was a span of 18 bases. The DNA of the CDR3 is TGTGCCAGCTCACCGCCGGTAGGGACGACAGGCTATGGCTACACCTTC. Its translation is CASSPPVGTTGYGYTF.

The V call is TRBV6-2 or TRBV6-3, the J call TRBJ2-1, with 15 nucleotides matching TRBD2. The trim removed 4 bases at V and 7 bases at J, leaving 14 bases unmatched. Germline values: CDR1 MNHEY, CDR2 SVGEGT. The CDR3 spans 19 residues. The CDR3, as DNA: TGTGCCAGCAGTTCTGGACTAGCGGGAGGGCCGAGAAGTGGGAATGAGCAGTTCTTC. Protein product: CASSSGLAGGPRSGNEQFF.

The rearrangement joins TRBV19 to TRBJ2-7; 8 bases match TRBD1. The CDR3 extends over 14 amino acids. Germline values: CDR1 LNHDA, CDR2 SQIVND (reference sequence). Trimming took 6 bases from V and 0 from J; bases not matched to a gene: 4. The CDR3 DNA sequence: TGTGCCAGTAGCACGACAGGGGCCTCCTACGAGCAGTACTTC. Protein: CASSTTGASYEQYF.

The chain joins TRBV27 to TRBJ2-7; 13 nucleotides line up with TRBD2. Looked up from germline, CDR1 is MNHEY and CDR2 is SMNVEV (reference sequence). After removal of 6 bases from V and 3 bases from J, the junction contained 5 bases not matched to a gene. CDR3 size: 15 residues. Here the CDR3 reads CASRTGTSGVYEQYF. CDR3 coding DNA: TGTGCCAGCAGGACGGGGACTAGCGGGGTCTACGAGCAGTACTTC.

The V gene is TRBV11-2, the J gene TRBJ2-1; TRBD2 matches at 9 bases. The CDR3 sequence is 16 residues long. J lost 0 bases, V lost 5 bases, and 5 bases had no gene match. Germline CDR1 and CDR2: SGHAT and FQNNGV. Written as DNA, the CDR3 is TGTGCCAGCAGCCCGACTAGCGGAAGCTCCTACAATGAGCAGTTCTTC. Translation gives CASSPTSGSSYNEQFF.

This clone has only one observation. V and J are TRBV7-2 and TRBJ2-1, with 10 bases lining up with TRBD2. This CDR3 has 14 residues. The germline V gene has CDR1 SGHTA and CDR2 FQGNSA. Trimming took 6 bases from V and 8 from J; bases not matched to a gene: 7. CDR3 protein: CASRRTSGAYEQFF. DNA for the CDR3: TGTGCCAGCAGGAGGACTAGCGGCGCCTATGAGCAGTTCTTC. The complete variable domain, with remaining parts taken from reference TRBV7-2 and TRBJ2-1, reads GAGVSQSPSNKVTEKGKDVELRCDPISGHTALYWYRQSLGQGLEFLIYFQGNSAPDKSGLPSDRFSAERTGGSVSTLTIQRTQQEDSAVYLCASRRTSGAYEQFFGPGTRLTVL.